The rows below give T cell receptor beta chains drawn from one sample of a study of blood T cell repertoires in COVID-19. Clones were sequenced by immunoSEQ multiplex PCR, and TCRdb holds only the in-frame ones, with some missing. The data hold 150,000 or so clones, with 74% observed a single time. Sample: peripheral blood. These receptors were taken from a woman over 75 with acute or convalescent COVID-19. The CDR3 runs from the conserved cysteine through the conserved F or W. D genes are given only for firm matches. Size tells how often a clone was seen (once, few, many) or the class of an expanded clone, and some rows leave it out.

>TRBV4-2|TRBJ1-2|.|few
TGTGCCAGCAGCCAAGATCCCCTGCGAGCTAACTATGGCTACACCTTC
CASSQDPLRANYGYTF
>TRBV28|TRBJ2-1|TRBD2|.
TGTGCCAGCAGTTTGGTTGGGTCTAGCGGGAGCTATGAGCAGTTCTTC
CASSLVGSSGSYEQFF
>TRBV19|TRBJ2-2|TRBD1|.
TGTGCCAGTAGTAGAGATCCGGGACAGGGGATGGCCGGGGAGCTGTTTTTT
CASSRDPGQGMAGELFF
>TRBV6-5|TRBJ2-1|TRBD2|.
TGTGCCAGCAGTTACTCGAGCGGGAGCTCCTACAATGAGCAGTTCTTC
CASSYSSGSSYNEQFF
>TRBV28|TRBJ2-5|TRBD1|.
TGTGCCAGCAGTTTATCACAGGGGCTACGAGAGACCCAGTACTTC
CASSLSQGLRETQYF
>TRBV18|TRBJ1-6|TRBD1|.
TGTGCCAGCTCACCTCTGGGACAGGAAAATTCACCCCTCCACTTT
CASSPLGQENSPLHF
>TRBV11-2|TRBJ1-5|.|.
TGTGCCAGCAGCTCCGACGGGGCCCAGCATTTT
CASSSDGAQHF
>TRBV2|TRBJ2-2|.|.
TGTGCCAGCAGTGAACAGGGTAGGGGCACCGGGGAGCTGTTTTTT
CASSEQGRGTGELFF
>TRBV5-4|TRBJ2-3|.|.
TGTGCCAGCAGAGAGGGAGCAGATACGCAGTATTTT
CASREGADTQYF
>TRBV19|TRBJ2-7|TRBD1|few
TGTGCCAGTAAGGATGCTGGGACAGCCTACGAGCAGTACTTC
CASKDAGTAYEQYF
>TRBV5-5|TRBJ2-1|.|once
TGTGCCAGCAGCCTCCCCAGGACAAATCCCAACAATGAGCAGTTCTTC
CASSLPRTNPNNEQFF
>TRBV10-2|TRBJ2-1|.|.
TGCGCCAGCAGTGAATACATTAACAATGAGCAGTTCTTC
CASSEYINNEQFF
>TRBV5-4|TRBJ1-2|TRBD1|.
TGTGCCAGCAGCTTCGACAGGGGCTATGGCTACACCTTC
CASSFDRGYGYTF
>TRBV6-6|TRBJ2-1|TRBD2|.
TGTGCCAGCAGCCGACTAGCGGGAGAGTACAATGAGCAGTTCTTC
CASSRLAGEYNEQFF
>TRBV5-1|TRBJ2-1|TRBD2|once
TGCGCCAGCAGCTCTAGCGGGAGGGCCCTCTACAATGAGCAGTTCTTC
CASSSSGRALYNEQFF
>TRBV19|TRBJ2-6|TRBD2|medium-sized
TGTGCCAGTAGTATGGGACCTAGCGGCTCTGGGGCCAACGTCCTGACTTTC
CASSMGPSGSGANVLTF
>TRBV18|TRBJ2-5|.|.
TGTGCCAGCTCGCCCGGGACTCATCAAGAGACCCAGTACTTC
CASSPGTHQETQYF
>TRBV28|TRBJ2-4|TRBD2|.
TGTGCCAGCAGCTCCGGGACTAGCGGCACTCTAGCCAAAAACATTCAGTACTTC
CASSSGTSGTLAKNIQYF
>TRBV25-1|TRBJ1-2|.|.
TGTGCCAGCAGTGGAGCAGGGGTGCCTAACTATGGCTACACCTTC
CASSGAGVPNYGYTF
>TRBV9|TRBJ2-6|.|.
TGTGCCAGCAGCGTTTCCAGGCCTGGGGGGAATTTGGGCTCTGGGGCCAACGTCCTGACTTTC
CASSVSRPGGNLGSGANVLTF
>TRBV11-2|TRBJ2-7|.|.
TGTGCCAGCAGCTTCAATACCGACCGGTACCTAGGCGAGCAGTACTTC
CASSFNTDRYLGEQYF
>TRBV18|TRBJ1-2|.|.
TGTGCCAGCTCACCAGGAGACGGCCGACTTGACACCTTC
CASSPGDGRLDTF
>TRBV5-8|TRBJ2-1|TRBD2|.
TGTGCCAGCAGCTTTCCCCTGGGACTAGCGGGAGGTGAGCAGTTCTTC
CASSFPLGLAGGEQFF
>TRBV6-2/TRBV6-3|TRBJ2-7|TRBD1|.
TGTGCCAGCAGTTACTCGCCGGGACAGTACTACGAGCAGTACTTC
CASSYSPGQYYEQYF
>TRBV5-1|TRBJ2-1|.|.
TGCGCCAGCAGACGGAACCTCCAAGGGGATGAGCAGTTCTTC
CASRRNLQGDEQFF
>TRBV24-1|TRBJ1-5|.|.
TGTGCCACCAGTGAGCGGCCCAGTCAGCCCCAGCATTTT
CATSERPSQPQHF
>TRBV2|TRBJ1-6|.|.
TGTGCCAGCAGTGGTGGACTCGCCAATTCACCCCTCCACTTT
CASSGGLANSPLHF
>TRBV6-5|TRBJ2-7|.|.
TGTGCCAGCAATAGCTACGAGCAGTACTTC
CASNSYEQYF
>TRBV24-1|TRBJ2-1|TRBD2|.
TGTGCCACCAGTGCCCCGGGGACTAGCGGGAGGGTAAATGAGCAGTTCTTC
CATSAPGTSGRVNEQFF
>TRBV6-5|TRBJ2-3|.|.
TGTGCCAGCAGTTACTCGTCCGGTAACACAGATACGCAGTATTTT
CASSYSSGNTDTQYF
>TRBV7-8|TRBJ2-7|.|many
TGTGCCAGCAGCCCGGGACTCTACTACGAGCAGTACTTC
CASSPGLYYEQYF
>TRBV7-2|TRBJ2-5|.|.
TGTGCCAGCAGCTTAAACGGGATCCAAGAGACCCAGTACTTC
CASSLNGIQETQYF
>TRBV4-2|TRBJ2-2|.|.
TGTGCCAGCAGCCAAGAGGTCGCAGGGCACACCGGGGAGCTGTTTTTT
CASSQEVAGHTGELFF
>TRBV28|TRBJ2-1|.|.
TGTGCCAGCAGTCCGGGCCCGGGACACCGAGAGCAGTTCTTC
CASSPGPGHREQFF
>TRBV2|TRBJ2-1|TRBD2|.
TGTGCCAGCAGTCTCGGGACTAGCGTTCATGAGCAGTTCTTC
CASSLGTSVHEQFF
>TRBV7-2|TRBJ2-3|TRBD1|once
TGTGCCAGCAGCTGGGACAGGAGTAGCACAGATACGCAGTATTTT
CASSWDRSSTDTQYF
>TRBV5-4|TRBJ2-3|.|.
TGTGCCAGCAGCCCGTCTAGAAATACGCAGTATTTT
CASSPSRNTQYF
>TRBV5-1|TRBJ2-5|.|.
TGCGCCAGCAGCTTGGATCCAGGGTACCAAGAGACCCAGTACTTC
CASSLDPGYQETQYF
>TRBV2|TRBJ1-5|.|.
TGTGCCAGCAGGGACCCGACCGCCGGGGCCCAGCATTTT
CASRDPTAGAQHF